This T cell receptor (beta chain) came from a study of shared clonotypes between healthy human individuals. Study-level points and caveats: When compared with the clonotypes that were shared by all four sorted-subset donors, the non-shared clonotypes turned out to have lower generation probabilities.

This clone has only one observation. The antigen remains unidentified. The authors' processing: There were no quality scores in the junction-only immunoSEQ sequences, so filtering differed. The table came from immunoSEQ multiplex PCR; TCRdb's copy has only in-frame clones and leaves some out. The D gene and trimming were derived from the DNA, and the V and J assignments and clone size from that table. Of approximately 590,000 clones listed, roughly 95% were seen once; the top ten hold around 0.097%. It was CD45RO-negative cells, positively selected for CCR7, that made up naive CD8 cells, with terminally differentiated effector memory CD45RA+ cells excluded. Those who donated were healthy HIV-negative adults, with no recent acute infections or vaccinations reported. CDR1 is SEHNR, CDR2 FQNEAQ, per germline (reference sequence). The CDR3 totals 15 residues. Deletions cut 4 bases from V and 4 bases from J, with 15 bases between.

Input material: naive CD8+ T cells sorted from blood. The J gene is TRBJ2-3, the V gene TRBV7-9; D is undetermined. This receptor was identified in a woman in her 30s in good health. CDR3 loop: CASSSSEPDPDTQYF. The DNA for the CDR3 is TGTGCCAGCAGCTCATCGGAACCGGACCCAGATACGCAGTATTTT.